Listed below are T cell receptor beta chains from one sample, sequenced in a study of identical twins. TCRdb used MiXCR to reprocess the 5' RACE reads, holding one entry per CDR3 protein. The sample consists of hundreds of thousands of distinct CDR3 sequences, approximately 6.1% of them appearing once. Sequencing was done on a sample of naive T cells sorted from blood. The receptor source for this set is a man aged 18 to 30 in good health. CDR3s include the opening cysteine and the closing phenylalanine or tryptophan. The D gene is left open where the match is weak. Size tells how often a clone was seen (once, few, many) or the class of an expanded clone, and some rows leave it out.

j_call cdr3_length clone_size d_call v_call cdr3_nt cdr3_aa
TRBJ2-1 13 . TRBD2 TRBV27 TGTGCCAGCGGTAGGCGGGAGGCGGATGAGCAGTTCTTC CASGRREADEQFF
TRBJ2-1 14 few . TRBV27 TGTGCCAGCAGTTTATTGCCAGAAAACAATGAGCAGTTCTTC CASSLLPENNEQFF
TRBJ2-1 15 . TRBD2 TRBV5-1 TGCGCCAGTACCCCCGGGACTAGCGGCTACAATGAGCAGTTCTTC CASTPGTSGYNEQFF
TRBJ1-4 12 many TRBD1 TRBV10-3 TGTGCCTCGACAGGGGGCGGTGAAAAACTGTTTTTT CASTGGGEKLFF
TRBJ2-5 11 many . TRBV20-1 TGCGGGAAGCGGGACCAAGAGACCCAGTACTTC CGKRDQETQYF
TRBJ2-1 13 many TRBD2 TRBV5-1 TGCGCCAGCAGCTCCCCCCCACTAGCGGTCGGATTCTTC CASSSPPLAVGFF
TRBJ1-1 15 few . TRBV5-5 TGTGCCAGCAGCTGGAACAGGGAGATGAACACTGAAGCTTTCTTT CASSWNREMNTEAFF
TRBJ1-4 14 few . TRBV20-1 TGCAGTGCACAGAGAAGGACAACTAATGAAAAACTGTTTTTT CSAQRRTTNEKLFF
TRBJ1-5 15 many . TRBV24-1 TGTGCCTCCCGCCGTTGGGGCCAGGGCAATCAGCCCCAGCATTTT CASRRWGQGNQPQHF
TRBJ2-7 14 few . TRBV27 TGTGCCAGCAGTTTTGGCACAGTTGGCGACGAGCAGTACTTC CASSFGTVGDEQYF
TRBJ2-1 15 few TRBD2 TRBV14 TGTGCCAGCAGCCATCCGGGACTAGCGGGAAATGAGCAGTTCTTC CASSHPGLAGNEQFF
TRBJ2-1 20 . TRBD2 TRBV18 TGTGCCAGCTCACCAAGTTTCCAACAAAGGCTAGCGGGTACTCAGACTGAGCAGTTCTTC CASSPSFQQRLAGTQTEQFF
TRBJ1-2 15 many TRBD1 TRBV20-1 TGCAGTGCTAGTGAGGAAGGGACAGGGATGTATGGCTACACCTTC CSASEEGTGMYGYTF
TRBJ2-3 17 many TRBD2 TRBV20-1 TGCAGTGCTAGGGGGCCAGGGGCGGGAGGTAGCACAGATACGCAGTATTTT CSARGPGAGGSTDTQYF
TRBJ1-5 13 many . TRBV20-1 TGCAGTGCTAGAGCGGAACGGGACCAGCCCCAGCATTTT CSARAERDQPQHF
TRBJ2-1 13 many . TRBV29-1 TGCAGCGTTGATCCAGCGGAATACAATGAGCAGTTCTTC CSVDPAEYNEQFF
TRBJ1-4 16 . . TRBV7-6 TGTGCCAGCAGCCCCGGACCGGCGGCAACTAATGAAAAACTGTTTTTT CASSPGPAATNEKLFF
TRBJ1-1 17 many TRBD1 TRBV20-1 TGCAGTGCTAGACCGACAGGGGGAGGATTGGTTAACACTGAAGCTTTCTTT CSARPTGGGLVNTEAFF
TRBJ2-1 15 few . TRBV7-9 TGTGCCAGCAGCCCCCAGAGGAGGGACCACCGCGAGCAGTTCTTC CASSPQRRDHREQFF
TRBJ1-5 11 many . TRBV12-3/TRBV12-4 TGTGCCAGCAGTTTAGAACAGCCCCAGCATTTT CASSLEQPQHF
TRBJ1-2 13 many . TRBV15 TGTGCCACCAGTCAAGACGCTAACTATGGCTACACCTTC CATSQDANYGYTF
TRBJ2-1 13 many TRBD2 TRBV11-2 TGTGCCAGCAGCTCTAGCGGCCCTAATGAGCAGTTCTTC CASSSSGPNEQFF
TRBJ2-2 18 . TRBD2 TRBV4-2 TGTGCCAGCAGCCAAGAAACTAGCGGGAGGGCCACCACCGGGGAGCTGTTTTTT CASSQETSGRATTGELFF
TRBJ2-3 14 few TRBD2 TRBV7-2 TGTGCCAGCAGCTTAAGTCCCGGGGGGGATACGCAGTATTTT CASSLSPGGDTQYF
TRBJ1-5 14 . TRBD1 TRBV5-6 TGTGCCAGCAGCGGAGCAGGGGGACGGCAGCCCCAGCATTTT CASSGAGGRQPQHF
TRBJ2-2 14 many . TRBV29-1 TGCAGCGTTGGGGCGGGGTCGAACACCGGGGAGCTGTTTTTT CSVGAGSNTGELFF
TRBJ2-5 16 . . TRBV7-8 TGTGCCAGCAGCCCCGGGACGGTGCAGTTCCAAGAGACCCAGTACTTC CASSPGTVQFQETQYF
TRBJ2-3 14 many . TRBV29-1 TGCAGCGTTACAGACAGCTTAAACGCGGATACGCAGTATTTT CSVTDSLNADTQYF
TRBJ2-5 13 few TRBD2 TRBV29-1 TGCAGCGTGGGACTAGGACAGAAAGAGACCCAGTACTTC CSVGLGQKETQYF
TRBJ2-7 14 few TRBD1 TRBV4-3 TGCGCCAGCAGCCTGGATGGGGACAGCTACGAGCAGTACTTC CASSLDGDSYEQYF
TRBJ2-3 12 . . TRBV4-1 TGCGCCAGCAGCCAAGATAAGTATACGCAGTATTTT CASSQDKYTQYF
TRBJ2-5 15 many . TRBV7-9 TGTGCCAGCAGCGCCGACAGAGTTATCCAAGAGACCCAGTACTTC CASSADRVIQETQYF
TRBJ2-2 16 many . TRBV10-3 TGTGCCATCAGTGAGCCGACCGGACAGAGCACCGGGGAGCTGTTTTTT CAISEPTGQSTGELFF
TRBJ2-7 13 many . TRBV20-1 TGCAGTGCTAGCTCGGACAGCTCCTACGAGCAGTACTTC CSASSDSSYEQYF
TRBJ1-5 13 . . TRBV27 TGTGCCAGCAGTTTAACATCCTATGAGCCCCAGCATTTT CASSLTSYEPQHF
TRBJ2-5 14 few . TRBV7-9 TGTGCCAGCGGCAAAAGCGGGCGCTTAGAGACCCAGTACTTC CASGKSGRLETQYF
TRBJ2-3 13 many TRBD2 TRBV20-1 TGCAGTGCTAGATTAGCGGGAGGGGATACGCAGTATTTT CSARLAGGDTQYF
TRBJ1-4 18 few . TRBV27 TGTGCCAGCAGTTTATCGTTTCAGGGTTCGCCGACTAATGAAAAACTGTTTTTT CASSLSFQGSPTNEKLFF
TRBJ2-5 14 many . TRBV29-1 TGCAGCGTTGAAGATTCTCCTAAGGAGAGGACCCAGTACTTC CSVEDSPKERTQYF
TRBJ2-1 21 . . TRBV6-2/TRBV6-3 TGTGCCAGCAGTTACTCTTCGTTTAGGCAGACCCCCTCCAGCTCCTACAATGAGCAGTTCTTC CASSYSSFRQTPSSSYNEQFF
TRBJ2-2 18 . TRBD2 TRBV5-1 TGCGCCAGCAGCTTGGCCCTGGGACTAGCGACGAACACCGGGGAGCTGTTTTTT CASSLALGLATNTGELFF
TRBJ2-7 14 many . TRBV12-3/TRBV12-4 TGTGCCAGCAGTTTAGCGGTCGGAACCTACGAGCAGTACTTC CASSLAVGTYEQYF
TRBJ2-1 17 many . TRBV12-3/TRBV12-4 TGTGCCAGCAGTTTAGCGATACTAGCCCTAAAGGGCAATGAGCAGTTCTTC CASSLAILALKGNEQFF
TRBJ2-7 13 few . TRBV11-1 TGTGCCAGCAGGCCAGCGGGCCCCTACGAGCAGTACTTC CASRPAGPYEQYF
TRBJ2-3 14 many . TRBV5-1 TGCGCCAGCGGCGGCAGCGGGAGCACAGATACGCAGTATTTT CASGGSGSTDTQYF
TRBJ2-7 14 few TRBD1 TRBV27 TGTGCCGCCTCCCTTCGAGGGGGCGCATACGAGCAGTACTTC CAASLRGGAYEQYF
TRBJ1-4 15 . . TRBV12-3/TRBV12-4 TGTGCCAGCAGTTTACAAGGAACAATTAATGAAAAACTGTTTTTT CASSLQGTINEKLFF
TRBJ2-5 14 few TRBD2 TRBV20-1 TGCAGTGCTTCCCCGGGAGGTCCAGGAGAGACCCAGTACTTC CSASPGGPGETQYF
TRBJ2-1 14 few . TRBV12-3/TRBV12-4 TGTGCCAGCAGTTTGTCTCGAGCCTACAATGAGCAGTTCTTC CASSLSRAYNEQFF
TRBJ1-4 15 many . TRBV6-5 TGTGCCAGCAGTTACTCGGGGGGATTCGGTGAAAAACTGTTTTTT CASSYSGGFGEKLFF
TRBJ2-2 14 few TRBD1 TRBV5-1 TGCGCCAGCAGCTTGGCGACAGGGTTCGGGGAGCTGTTTTTT CASSLATGFGELFF
TRBJ2-1 16 many . TRBV28 TGTGCCAGCAGTTTGCCAGAAACGGGAATTACGGATGAGCAGTTCTTC CASSLPETGITDEQFF
TRBJ2-1 15 many . TRBV9 TGTGCCAGCAGCGTAGATCCGGGCACCCTCAATGAGCAGTTCTTC CASSVDPGTLNEQFF
TRBJ2-7 13 many TRBD1 TRBV14 TGTGCCAGCAGAATGACAGGGGGCTACGAGCAGTACTTC CASRMTGGYEQYF